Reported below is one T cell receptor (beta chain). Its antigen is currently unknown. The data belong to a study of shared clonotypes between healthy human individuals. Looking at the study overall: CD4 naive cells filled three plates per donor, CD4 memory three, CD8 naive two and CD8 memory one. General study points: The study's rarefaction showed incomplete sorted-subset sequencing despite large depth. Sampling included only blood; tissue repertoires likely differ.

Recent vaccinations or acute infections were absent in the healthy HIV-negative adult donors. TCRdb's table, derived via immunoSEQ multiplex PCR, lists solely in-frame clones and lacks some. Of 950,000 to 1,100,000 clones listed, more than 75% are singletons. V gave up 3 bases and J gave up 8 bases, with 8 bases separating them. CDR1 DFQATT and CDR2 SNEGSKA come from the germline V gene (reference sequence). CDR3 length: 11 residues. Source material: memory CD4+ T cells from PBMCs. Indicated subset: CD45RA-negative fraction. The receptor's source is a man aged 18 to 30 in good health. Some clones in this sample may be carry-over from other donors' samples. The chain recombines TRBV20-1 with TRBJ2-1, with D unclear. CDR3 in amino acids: CSAREDDEQFF. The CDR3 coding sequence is TGCAGTGCTAGGGAAGACGATGAGCAGTTCTTC.